One and the same sample provided the 26 T cell receptor beta chains below, sequenced in a study of metastatic and nonmetastatic thyroid tumors. Patients were all untreated before their thyroid surgery. TCRdb re-called clones from the PCR reads using MiXCR. Here the sample spans some 15,000 clones, about 12% being singletons. Material for sequencing was blood. The receptors derive from a female donor with papillary thyroid cancer or a benign thyroid nodule (not recorded which). Some clones in this sample may be carry-over from other donors' samples.

This clone has just a few counts. A junction end diverges from the germline sequence, so it may reflect a read error. The V call is TRBV6-1, the J call TRBJ1-2; D is uncertain. This CDR3 comprises 13 residues. The germline V gene encodes CDR1 MNHNS and CDR2 SASEGT. The CDR3 nucleotides read TGTGCCAGCAGTGGACCCACAGTGTATGGCTACACCTTT. This gives the protein CASSGPTVYGYTF.

This clone has ten or more counts. The chain has TRBV25-1 and TRBJ1-1, with 9 bases that match TRBD1. This CDR3 comprises 15 residues. V shed 4 bases and J 1 base; nucleotides not matched to a gene: 4. Germline values: CDR1 MGHDK, CDR2 SYGVNS. The CDR3 DNA reads TGTGCCAGCAGTGGGGGACAGGGCCCGAACACTGAAGCTTTCTTT. Translation gives CASSGGQGPNTEAFF.

This clone was counted at least ten times. A much larger clone is a single base away; this may be a read error. The J gene is TRBJ1-2, the V gene TRBV6-1; maybe TRBD1 (5 bases). The CDR3 is made up of 15 amino acids. Germline assignment: CDR1 MNHNS and CDR2 SASEGT. V lost 5 bases and J 4 bases, leaving 17 bases between the germline ends. The CDR3 DNA reads TGTGCCAGCAGTAAAGGGGCAGGTAGCAGCTATGGCTACACCTTC. Protein sequence: CASSKGAGSSYGYTF.

There are many counts of this clone. The gene calls are TRBV7-8 and TRBJ1-4; a possible D gene is TRBD1 (6 bases). This CDR3 has 14 amino acids. Trimming stripped 7 bases from V and 6 bases from J, with 15 bases between. From germline, CDR1 is SGHVS and CDR2 FQNEAQ. The CDR3 is CASNEGGVYEKLFF. In DNA form, the CDR3 reads TGTGCCAGCAACGAAGGGGGAGTATATGAAAAACTGTTTTTT.

In its sample, this clone was seen many times. The rearrangement uses TRBV7-9 and TRBJ2-7, with 10 bases lining up with TRBD2. The length of the CDR3 is 14 residues. V was clipped by 5 bases and J by 3 bases; unmatched bases: 4. Germline CDR1 SEHNR, CDR2 FQNEAQ (reference sequence). CDR3 loop: CASSHPSGGYEQYF. As DNA, the CDR3 is TGTGCCAGCAGCCACCCTAGCGGGGGCTACGAGCAGTACTTC.

This clone was recorded at least ten times. The J gene is TRBJ2-5, the V gene TRBV5-5, with TRBD1 matching 7 bases. CDR3 length: 14 amino acids. Germline V gives CDR1 SGHKS, CDR2 YYEKEE (reference sequence). The V gene end was trimmed by 3 bases and the J gene end by 7 bases; junction bases not matched to a gene: 9. CDR3: CASSWDSTVGTQYF. The CDR3 DNA reads TGTGCCAGCAGCTGGGACAGTACCGTGGGGACCCAGTACTTC.

This rearrangement joins TRBV4-3 to TRBJ2-2, with D possibly matching TRBD2 (6 bases). Germline V CDR1 and CDR2: LGHNA, YSLEER. This CDR3 contains 14 residues. V shed 0 bases and J shed 7 bases, with 9 bases lying between them. CDR3 in amino acids: CASSQDYGGGELFF. The CDR3 region has the DNA TGCGCCAGCAGCCAAGATTACGGGGGCGGGGAGCTGTTTTTT.

This clone was recorded many times. The chain has TRBV27 and TRBJ1-2; weak D call: TRBD1 (5 bases). CDR1 and CDR2 from the germline V gene are MNHEY and SMNVEV (reference sequence). The CDR3 loop spans 15 amino acids. V shed 8 bases and J shed 4 bases, with 20 bases lying between them. CDR3 in amino acids: CASGTRRGVGYGYTF. The CDR3 nucleotides read TGTGCCAGCGGGACTCGGAGGGGAGTTGGCTATGGCTACACCTTC.

This chain joins TRBV2 and TRBJ1-3; no definite D call. Trimming left V 4 bases short and J 3 bases short, with 10 bases between. The CDR3 has 14 amino acids. Germline-derived CDR1 and CDR2 are SNHLY and FYNNEI. The CDR3 DNA reads as TGTGCCAGCAGTGTAGAGCATGGTGGAAACACCATATATTTT. It yields the protein CASSVEHGGNTIYF.

This clone was recorded at least ten times. The rearrangement joins TRBV3-1 to TRBJ2-1; no clear D. The CDR3 runs to 13 residues. Germline assignment: CDR1 LGHDT and CDR2 YNNKEL (reference sequence). Trimming removed 0 bases at V and 9 bases at J, with 9 bases between. CDR3 sequence (DNA): TGTGCCAGCAGCCAAGACCAGGAGCGTGAGCAGTTCTTC. Amino acid sequence: CASSQDQEREQFF.

This clone is medium-sized. The chain employs TRBV19 and TRBJ2-3; D is perhaps TRBD2 (6 bases). Trimming cost V 6 bases and J 1 base, with 17 bases left between them. CDR3 length equals 16 residues. Germline CDR1 and CDR2: LNHDA and SQIVND (reference sequence). CDR3 in DNA: TGTGCCAGTAGCCAACTGCGGGGAGAAGGCACAGATACGCAGTATTTT. It codes for CASSQLRGEGTDTQYF.

Notes on this clone: A clone one base away is much larger, so this may be a read error. In the same sample, other DNA sequences code for this CDR3. V and J are TRBV12-3 or TRBV12-4 and TRBJ1-1, with no clear D. The CDR3 runs 13 residues. The ends were cut back, 5 bases at V and 1 base at J, with 8 bases in the middle. Written as DNA, the CDR3 is TGTGCCAGCAGTAACACGGGGAACACTGAAGCTTTCTTT. It specifies CASSNTGNTEAFF.

This clone is termed medium-sized. The chain combines TRBV27 with TRBJ1-6; tentative D call: TRBD1 (6 bases). Germline values: CDR1 MNHEY, CDR2 SMNVEV (reference sequence). CDR3 length equals 17 residues. With 6 bases removed from V and 10 bases from J, the gap between germline ends came to 25 bases. This CDR3 reads CASSFDKTGRLGSPLHF. The CDR3 DNA sequence: TGTGCCAGCAGCTTCGATAAGACAGGCCGGTTGGGATCACCCCTCCACTTT.

In this sample, this clone turned up many times. The CDR3 here is CASSLGFSLGETQYF. CDR3 bases: TGCGCCAGCAGCTTGGGGTTTAGCTTGGGAGAGACCCAGTACTTC. The V call is TRBV5-1, the J call TRBJ2-5; no clear D gene. Trimming shortened V by 0 bases and J by 4 bases, and 13 bases separated the two germline ends. The length of the CDR3 is 15 residues. CDR1 SGHRS and CDR2 YFSETQ come from the germline V gene.

This clone was recorded at least ten times. The J gene is TRBJ2-7, the V gene TRBV3-1; possibly TRBD2 for D (5 bases). This CDR3 spans 15 amino acids. CDR1 is LGHDT and CDR2 is YNNKEL in the germline V gene (reference sequence). With 0 bases removed from V and 3 bases from J, the gap between germline ends came to 12 bases. The CDR3 loop reads CASSQDSGNRYEQYF. In DNA, the CDR3 is TGTGCCAGCAGCCAAGACTCCGGGAATCGCTACGAGCAGTACTTC.

There are many counts of this clone. V gene TRBV27 combines with J gene TRBJ2-6; D possibly corresponds to TRBD1 (5 bases). The germline V gene encodes CDR1 MNHEY and CDR2 SMNVEV (reference sequence). Trimming cost V 6 bases and J 0 bases, with 18 bases left between them. The CDR3 spans 18 residues. The CDR3 coding sequence is TGTGCCAGCAGCCCCCTGGAAGGGGTCCGCTCTGGGGCCAACGTCCTGACTTTC. Its protein product is CASSPLEGVRSGANVLTF.

This chain links TRBV3-1 with TRBJ1-1; tentative D call: TRBD1 (6 bases). The CDR3 is 13 amino acids. Trimming took 4 bases from V and 8 from J, leaving 14 bases between them. Germline assignment: CDR1 LGHDT and CDR2 YNNKEL (reference sequence). CDR3 in amino acids: CASSPPVGGEAFF. CDR3 bases: TGTGCCAGCAGCCCCCCCGTGGGGGGCGAAGCTTTCTTT.

This clone was recorded many times. This chain links TRBV7-2 with TRBJ2-2; tentative D call: TRBD2 (5 bases). The germline V and J ends were trimmed by 3 bases and 3 bases, with 11 bases remaining between them. This CDR3 has 15 residues. The germline V gene encodes CDR1 SGHTA and CDR2 FQGNSA. CDR3 sequence: CASSFSGTDTGELFF. The CDR3 nucleotides are TGTGCCAGCAGCTTTTCGGGAACGGACACCGGGGAGCTGTTTTTT.

By sample fraction, this clone is hyperexpanded. The rearrangement joins TRBV12-5 to TRBJ2-1; TRBD2 matches at 9 bases. The germline V gene encodes CDR1 LGHNT and CDR2 FRNRAP. The CDR3 loop spans 14 amino acids. The trim removed 5 bases at V and 6 bases at J, leaving 5 bases unmatched. The CDR3 DNA reads as TGTGCTAGTGGTAGCGGGGGGACAATCAATGAGCAGTTCTTC. Translated, it gives CASGSGGTINEQFF.

This clone has at least ten counts. The rearrangement links TRBV11-1 to TRBJ2-1; 8 bases match TRBD1. Per the germline V gene, CDR1 is SGHAT and CDR2 is FQDESV (reference sequence). The V segment lost 7 bases and the J segment 0 bases; nucleotides outside the gene matches: 8. The CDR3 runs to 16 residues. CDR3 protein: CASTGQGASSYNEQFF. The CDR3 DNA reads as TGTGCCAGCACGGGGCAGGGGGCTAGCTCCTACAATGAGCAGTTCTTC.

The rearrangement links TRBV7-3 to TRBJ1-1, with D unresolved. CDR3 size: 14 residues. The V gene lost 2 bases and the J gene lost 5 bases, with 12 bases spanning the gap. Germline V lookup: CDR1 SGHTA, CDR2 FQGTGA. CDR3 DNA: TGTGCCAGCAGCTTAGAGGGTTACATGACTGAAGCTTTCTTT. This encodes CASSLEGYMTEAFF.

By proportion, this clone is medium-sized (0.01 to 0.1%). The chain is built from TRBV6-1 and TRBJ2-7; maybe TRBD1 (5 bases). The CDR3 is made up of 11 amino acids. Germline-derived CDR1 and CDR2 are MNHNS and SASEGT. V lost 7 bases to trimming and J lost 3 bases, with 7 bases between them. The CDR3 loop reads CASKGHYEQYF. Written as DNA, the CDR3 is TGTGCCAGCAAAGGACACTACGAGCAGTACTTC.

This clone appeared a few times. The chain is built from TRBV10-2 and TRBJ1-2, with 7 bases lining up with TRBD1. The CDR3 runs to 13 residues. CDR1 is WSHSY, CDR2 SAAADI, per germline. Germline trimming cut 6 bases from V and 6 bases from J; bases unmatched to any gene: 7. The CDR3 protein is CASRRGTEDGYTF. CDR3 coding DNA: TGCGCCAGCAGAAGAGGGACAGAAGATGGCTACACCTTC.

The chain is built from TRBV7-2 and TRBJ1-2; D possibly corresponds to TRBD1 (5 bases). Per germline, CDR1 SGHTA and CDR2 FQGNSA. The CDR3 covers 13 residues. V lost 7 bases to trimming and J lost 4 bases, with 13 bases between them. The CDR3 coding sequence is TGTGCCAGCATGTTTCGACAGCGCTATGGCTACACCTTC. Residues: CASMFRQRYGYTF.

The sample holds many counts of this clone. V gene TRBV19 combines with J gene TRBJ2-7, with TRBD1 identical over 9 bases. The J segment lost 7 bases and the V segment lost 3 bases, leaving 10 bases of the junction unmatched. CDR3 length: 15 amino acids. Germline-derived CDR1 and CDR2 are LNHDA and SQIVND (reference sequence). CDR3 region: CASSIAGTGFYEQYF. The CDR3 region has the DNA TGTGCCAGTAGTATCGCCGGGACAGGGTTTTATGAGCAGTACTTC.

This clone was counted only a few times. In DNA form, the CDR3 reads TGTGCCACCAACAGAGGAGAATTCAACCGGTACGAGCAGTACTTC. The encoded protein is CATNRGEFNRYEQYF. This chain joins TRBV6-1 and TRBJ2-7; D gene uncertain. Trimming removed 10 bases at V and 4 bases at J, with 23 bases between. The germline V gene encodes CDR1 MNHNS and CDR2 SASEGT. CDR3 length: 15 residues.